Listed below are T cell receptor beta chains from one sample, sequenced in a study of blood T cell repertoires in COVID-19. Using immunoSEQ multiplex PCR, the repertoire was profiled, and TCRdb retains in-frame clones only, with some absent. The data contain around 230,000 clones, approximately 80% of them seen just once; the ten biggest clones take up 2% to 2.5%. Material: peripheral blood. The receptors come from a man in his forties who had recovered from COVID-19. CDR3s include the opening cysteine and the closing phenylalanine or tryptophan. The D gene is left open where the match is weak. The listing skips clone size in some rows; elsewhere it reads once, few, many or a size class.

j_gene,v_gene,abundance,d_gene,len,CDR3nt,CDR3aa
TRBJ2-7,TRBV11-2,NA,TRBD1,13,TGTGCCAGCAGCTTAAGACAGGGGGACGAGCAGTACTTC,CASSLRQGDEQYF
TRBJ1-6,TRBV7-2,NA,NA,14,TGTGCCAGCAGCTTAGTGGACAACAATTCACCCCTCCACTTT,CASSLVDNNSPLHF
TRBJ1-1,TRBV6-1,NA,NA,14,TGTGCCAGCAGCAGGCTAGGGGGGAACACTGAAGCTTTCTTT,CASSRLGGNTEAFF
TRBJ1-2,TRBV19,NA,NA,13,TGTGCCAGCCTTTCACCCCCAATGCGGGGCTACACCTTC,CASLSPPMRGYTF
TRBJ2-5,TRBV5-1,few,NA,14,TGCGCCAGCAGCCCTGCGGGGGCGGGGGAGACCCAGTACTTC,CASSPAGAGETQYF
TRBJ1-1,TRBV18,few,NA,13,TGTGCCAGCTCACGGAGGGACGATGCTGAAGCTTTCTTT,CASSRRDDAEAFF
TRBJ1-2,TRBV27,NA,NA,13,TGTGCCAGCAGGAGGGGGGGGGCCTATGGCTACACCTTC,CASRRGGAYGYTF
TRBJ1-2,TRBV9,NA,TRBD1,13,TGTGCCAGCAGCGCAATAGACAGGGGTGGCTACACCTTC,CASSAIDRGGYTF
TRBJ2-1,TRBV10-1,NA,TRBD2,16,TGCGCCAGCAGCCGACTAGCGGGCGCCGTCTACAATGAGCAGTTCTTC,CASSRLAGAVYNEQFF
TRBJ1-5,TRBV30,NA,NA,18,TGTGCCTGGAGTTCGGTGGGAGGAAATCGGATAAGCAATCAGCCCCAGCATTTT,CAWSSVGGNRISNQPQHF
TRBJ1-4,TRBV6-6,NA,NA,14,TGTGCCGCCACCAGGCCAGGGCGGAATGAAAAACTGTTTTTT,CAATRPGRNEKLFF
TRBJ2-3,TRBV5-5,NA,NA,12,TGTGCCAGCAGCTCTCGCACAGATACGCAGTATTTT,CASSSRTDTQYF
TRBJ2-3,TRBV9,NA,NA,14,TGTGCCAGCAGCGTATCCCCTTACACAGATACGCAGTATTTT,CASSVSPYTDTQYF
TRBJ1-1,TRBV10-3,NA,TRBD1,15,TGTGCCATCAGTGAAGGGGGACAGGGGGCGAGAAGTGCTTTCTTT,CAISEGGQGARSAFF
TRBJ2-1,TRBV6-2/TRBV6-3,NA,TRBD2,15,TGTGCCAGCAGTTACGGCGGGGGTGACTACAATGAGCAGTTCTTC,CASSYGGGDYNEQFF
TRBJ2-3,TRBV10-1,NA,NA,12,TGCGCCAGCTCGGGTTCCCCAGATACGCAGTATTTT,CASSGSPDTQYF
TRBJ2-2,TRBV27,NA,NA,16,TGTGCCAGCAGTTTAATCGGCAGGCATCCGTCCGGGGAGCTGTTTTTT,CASSLIGRHPSGELFF
TRBJ2-1,TRBV7-2,NA,TRBD2,15,TGTGCCAGCAGCCCGGGACTAGCGGGAAACTATGAGCAGTTCTTC,CASSPGLAGNYEQFF
TRBJ2-7,TRBV9,NA,TRBD2,14,TGTGCCAGCAGCGCCGCGACTAGCGGGGGCGAGCAGTACTTC,CASSAATSGGEQYF
TRBJ2-7,TRBV18,NA,NA,15,TGTGCCAGCTCACCATCTAGCCGAAGCTCCTACGAGCAGTACTTC,CASSPSSRSSYEQYF
TRBJ1-5,TRBV7-8,NA,TRBD1,15,TGTGCCAGCAGCAATATACAGGGGGCCGGGCAGCCCCAGCATTTT,CASSNIQGAGQPQHF
TRBJ2-2,TRBV7-2,NA,TRBD2,16,TGTGCCAGCAGCTCACAGCCGGGGGGGAACACCGGGGAGCTGTTTTTT,CASSSQPGGNTGELFF